This section outlines one TCR beta chain sequence together with its context. The sample originates from a study of blood T cell repertoires in COVID-19. Per the original data handling: From reference gene primer amplification, estimates of nucleated cell counts were derived. The repertoire was sequenced with immunoSEQ multiplex PCR; TCRdb's copy has only in-frame clones and lacks some. V, J and clone size are those of that table, while D and trimming were read from the DNA. The sample has 70,000 to 80,000 clones, roughly four fifths seen once. Sequenced input: peripheral blood. This clonotype was obtained from a man older than 75 with acute or convalescent COVID-19.

DNA of the CDR3: TGTGCCAGCTCACCAACAATGGCAGGTCTCTCTGGAAACACCATATATTTT. It is translated as CASSPTMAGLSGNTIYF. This chain joins TRBV18 and TRBJ1-3; D remains unclear. The CDR3 has 17 amino acids. The germline V gene has CDR1 KGHSH and CDR2 LQKENI. Trimming shortened V by 2 bases and J by 0 bases, and 14 bases separated the two germline ends.